This T cell receptor beta chain is drawn from a study of CD8+ T cells in alopecia areata. Findings and limits, study-wide: Mice showed TCR sharing more clearly than patients did, possibly owing to HLA.

The CDR3 has 12 residues. The germline gives CDR1 ENHRY, CDR2 SYGVKD. The V end lost 6 bases, the J end lost 1 base, and 3 bases lay between the germline ends. Treatment: oral pan-JAK inhibitor, 5-10 mg twice daily. In each case, RNA was isolated and then reverse transcribed into cDNA as the sequencing template. Libraries were prepared by immunoSEQ multiplex PCR; TCRdb keeps only in-frame clonotypes and omits some of them. The table includes about 180,000 clones, 45% to 60% detected once. Concerning this clone itself: Antigen unknown.

The clonotype comes from a human donor with alopecia areata. The source material was CD8+ T cells sorted from blood, sampled around week 53, from a patient treated with tofacitinib. This chain links TRBV10-3 with TRBJ2-2, with D hard to call. In nucleotides, the CDR3 is TGTGCCATCAGAAGGAACACCGGGGAGCTGTTTTTT. Amino acid sequence: CAIRRNTGELFF.